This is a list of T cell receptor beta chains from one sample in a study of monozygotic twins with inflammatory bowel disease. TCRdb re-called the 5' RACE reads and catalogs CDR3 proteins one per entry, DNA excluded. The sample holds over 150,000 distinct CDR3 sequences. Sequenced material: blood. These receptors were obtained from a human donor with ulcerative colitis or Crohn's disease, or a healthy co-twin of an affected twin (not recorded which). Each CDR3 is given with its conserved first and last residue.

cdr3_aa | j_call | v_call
CASSLEPPGQGTTGELFF | TRBJ2-2 | TRBV5-1
CASSFDSKNIQYF | TRBJ2-4 | TRBV6-5
CASSFIGRGEQFF | TRBJ2-1 | TRBV12-3/TRBV12-4
CSATPGTNTEAFF | TRBJ1-1 | TRBV20-1
CASTGTGTYEQYF | TRBJ2-7 | TRBV12-3/TRBV12-4
CSAPDRLYGYTF | TRBJ1-2 | TRBV20-1
CAISESRDTGELFF | TRBJ2-2 | TRBV10-3
CASSLGPSGTGEAYEQYF | TRBJ2-7 | TRBV7-8
CASRFYLGQGIYEQYF | TRBJ2-7 | TRBV28
CSARKIGGSAYEQYF | TRBJ2-7 | TRBV20-1
CASSPWTGNPYEQYF | TRBJ2-7 | TRBV18
CASSPTSGIMNEQFF | TRBJ2-1 | TRBV7-3
CASTPPGLAGVNEQFF | TRBJ2-1 | TRBV25-1
CASSQTARYGYTF | TRBJ1-2 | TRBV7-2
CASISGLAGAINEQFF | TRBJ2-1 | TRBV25-1
CASSQDITGGRYGYTF | TRBJ1-2 | TRBV4-3
CASSYRTGYPDEQFF | TRBJ2-1 | TRBV5-6
CASSFLRGPYEQYF | TRBJ2-7 | TRBV28
CSVSTVNTEAFF | TRBJ1-1 | TRBV20-1
CATSRAGGQYNEQFF | TRBJ2-1 | TRBV24-1
CASREDSRFYGYTF | TRBJ1-2 | TRBV6-2/TRBV6-3
CASSYYGLIAENIQYF | TRBJ2-4 | TRBV7-9
CASTLKGGNSPLHF | TRBJ1-6 | TRBV7-2
CASSAGLVGDTQYF | TRBJ2-3 | TRBV9
CASSLVGTRLLSYEQYF | TRBJ2-7 | TRBV5-1
CASSPGIGNTEAFF | TRBJ1-1 | TRBV7-6
CASSVVAGGSYEQYF | TRBJ2-7 | TRBV5-1
CSASISGRGYEQYF | TRBJ2-7 | TRBV20-1
CASSVDRVSGGANVLTF | TRBJ2-6 | TRBV7-3
CASSQDWRGTALYNEQFF | TRBJ2-1 | TRBV4-2
CASSLVGVGQPQHF | TRBJ1-5 | TRBV7-9
CASSSLPGSTDTQYF | TRBJ2-3 | TRBV12-3/TRBV12-4
CASSPTGGDQPQHF | TRBJ1-5 | TRBV6-1
CASSVETGTNIQYF | TRBJ2-4 | TRBV9
CASASFSATGELFF | TRBJ2-2 | TRBV5-6
CASSPEQETQYF | TRBJ2-5 | TRBV18
CASSLPGTTGGYTF | TRBJ1-2 | TRBV5-1
CAWSVQDSQPQHF | TRBJ1-5 | TRBV30
CASSATGSYEQYF | TRBJ2-7 | TRBV18
CASSLSGTGGWGTEAFF | TRBJ1-1 | TRBV6-1
CSVGAGGPWDEQFF | TRBJ2-1 | TRBV29-1